This T cell receptor (beta chain) was documented in a study of CD8 T cells in ankylosing spondylitis. The CDR3 has 17 residues. Between the trimmed V and J ends, which lost 1 base and 7 bases, there was a span of 22 bases. From germline, CDR1 is SGHVS and CDR2 FQNEAQ. Each CDR3 protein gets one entry after TCRdb re-called the 5' RACE reads with MiXCR. Among about 130,000 distinct CDR3 sequences, roughly a tenth were seen once, and the ten largest hold more than 3%. This clonotype was recorded many times. Sequencing was performed on blood, either unsorted or a sorted T cell fraction (not recorded which). The chain uses TRBV7-8 and TRBJ2-5; D is ambiguous. This clonotype was sampled from a male donor with ankylosing spondylitis or in good health (not recorded which). The chain's CDR3 is CASSLGAVRQRDGTQYF. DNA of the CDR3: TGTGCCAGCAGCTTAGGGGCCGTAAGACAACGAGACGGGACCCAGTACTTC.